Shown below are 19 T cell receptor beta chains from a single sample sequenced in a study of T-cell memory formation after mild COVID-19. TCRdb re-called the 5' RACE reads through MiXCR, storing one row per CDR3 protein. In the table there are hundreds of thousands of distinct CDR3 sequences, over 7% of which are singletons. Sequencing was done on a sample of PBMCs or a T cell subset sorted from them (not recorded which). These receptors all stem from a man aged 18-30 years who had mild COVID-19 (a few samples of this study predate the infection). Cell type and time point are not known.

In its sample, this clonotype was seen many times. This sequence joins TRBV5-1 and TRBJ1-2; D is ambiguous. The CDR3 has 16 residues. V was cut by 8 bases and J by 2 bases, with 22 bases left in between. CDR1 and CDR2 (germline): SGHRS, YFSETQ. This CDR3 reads CARMEDDGYSNYGYTF. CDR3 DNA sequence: TGCGCCAGAATGGAAGACGACGGCTATTCAAACTATGGCTACACCTTC.

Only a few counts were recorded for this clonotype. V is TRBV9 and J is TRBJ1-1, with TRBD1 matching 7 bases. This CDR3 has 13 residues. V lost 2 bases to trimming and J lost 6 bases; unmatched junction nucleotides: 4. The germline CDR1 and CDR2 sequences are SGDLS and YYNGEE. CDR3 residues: CASSVTGRSEAFF. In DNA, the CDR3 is TGTGCCAGCAGCGTGACAGGGAGATCTGAAGCTTTCTTT.

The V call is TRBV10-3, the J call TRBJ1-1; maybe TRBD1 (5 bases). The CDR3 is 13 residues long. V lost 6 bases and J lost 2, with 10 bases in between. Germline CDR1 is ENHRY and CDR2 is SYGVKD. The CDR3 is CAIRQTENTEAFF. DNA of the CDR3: TGTGCCATCAGACAGACAGAAAACACTGAAGCTTTCTTT.

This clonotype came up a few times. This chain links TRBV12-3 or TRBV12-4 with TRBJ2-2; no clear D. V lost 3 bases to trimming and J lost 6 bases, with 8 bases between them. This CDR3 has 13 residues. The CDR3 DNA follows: TGTGCCAGCAGTTTCGCTAGTGCCGGGGAGCTGTTTTTT. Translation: CASSFASAGELFF.

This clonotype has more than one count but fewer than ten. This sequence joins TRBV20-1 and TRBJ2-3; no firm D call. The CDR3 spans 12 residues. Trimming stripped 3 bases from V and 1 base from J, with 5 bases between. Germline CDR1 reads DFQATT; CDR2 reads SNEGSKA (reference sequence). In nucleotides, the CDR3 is TGCAGTGCTAGGGATCGCACAGATACGCAGTATTTT. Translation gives CSARDRTDTQYF.

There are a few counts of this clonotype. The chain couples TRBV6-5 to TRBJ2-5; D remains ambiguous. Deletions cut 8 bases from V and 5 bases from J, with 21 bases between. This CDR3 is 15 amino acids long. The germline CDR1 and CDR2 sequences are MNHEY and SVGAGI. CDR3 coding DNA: TGTGCCAGCCGTGGACCGGTGCAGATTTGGGAGACCCAGTACTTC. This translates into CASRGPVQIWETQYF.

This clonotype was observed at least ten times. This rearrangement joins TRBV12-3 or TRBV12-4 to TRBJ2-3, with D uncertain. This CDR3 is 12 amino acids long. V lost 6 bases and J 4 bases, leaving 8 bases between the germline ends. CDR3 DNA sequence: TGTGCCAGCAGGCGGAATGCAGATACGCAGTATTTT. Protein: CASRRNADTQYF.

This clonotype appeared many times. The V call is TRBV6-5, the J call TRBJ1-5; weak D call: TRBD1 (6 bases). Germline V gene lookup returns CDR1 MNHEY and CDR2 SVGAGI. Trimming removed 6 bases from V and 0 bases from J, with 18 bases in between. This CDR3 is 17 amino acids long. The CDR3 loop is CASRRGDGSYSNQPQHF. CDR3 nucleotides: TGTGCCAGCAGAAGGGGGGACGGATCTTATAGCAATCAGCCCCAGCATTTT.

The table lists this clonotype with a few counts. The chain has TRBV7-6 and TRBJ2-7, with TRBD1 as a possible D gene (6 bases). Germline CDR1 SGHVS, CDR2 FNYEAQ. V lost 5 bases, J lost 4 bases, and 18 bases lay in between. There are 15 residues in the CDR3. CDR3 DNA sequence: TGTGCCAGCAGCCCAGGACAGCGGCGGGTATACGAGCAGTACTTC. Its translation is CASSPGQRRVYEQYF.

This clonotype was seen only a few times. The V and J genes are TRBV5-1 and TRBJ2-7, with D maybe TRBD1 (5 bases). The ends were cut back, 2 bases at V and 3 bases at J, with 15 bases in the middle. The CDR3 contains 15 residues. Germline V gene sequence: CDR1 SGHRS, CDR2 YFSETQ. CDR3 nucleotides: TGCGCCAGCAGCTTAACAGGCCTCTTGGGCTACGAGCAGTACTTC. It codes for CASSLTGLLGYEQYF. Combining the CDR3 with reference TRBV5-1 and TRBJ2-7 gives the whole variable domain KAGVTQTPRYLIKTRGQQVTLSCSPISGHRSVSWYQQTPGQGLQFLFEYFSETQRNKGNFPGRFSGRQFSNSRSEMNVSTLELGDSALYLCASSLTGLLGYEQYFGPGTRLTVT.

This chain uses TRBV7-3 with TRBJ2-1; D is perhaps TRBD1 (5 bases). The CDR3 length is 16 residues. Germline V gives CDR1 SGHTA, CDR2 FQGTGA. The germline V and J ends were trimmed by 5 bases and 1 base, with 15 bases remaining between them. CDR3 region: CASSHTQGRSYNEQFF. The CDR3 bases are TGTGCCAGCAGCCATACCCAGGGAAGGTCCTACAATGAGCAGTTCTTC.

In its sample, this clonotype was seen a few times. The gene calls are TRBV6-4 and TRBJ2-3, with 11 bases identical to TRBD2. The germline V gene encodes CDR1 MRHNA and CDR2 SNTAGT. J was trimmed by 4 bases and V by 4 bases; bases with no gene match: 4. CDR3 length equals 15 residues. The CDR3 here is CASSANSGGADTQYF. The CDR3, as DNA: TGTGCCAGCAGTGCGAATAGCGGGGGGGCAGATACGCAGTATTTT.

Here the CDR3 reads CASIALVSYNEQFF. In nucleotides, the CDR3 is TGTGCCAGCATTGCACTAGTGTCCTACAATGAGCAGTTCTTC. The chain has TRBV2 and TRBJ2-1, with D perhaps matching TRBD2 (5 bases). From germline, CDR1 is SNHLY and CDR2 FYNNEI. The CDR3 length is 14 residues. Trimming took off 7 bases at V and 1 base at J, with 11 bases between the two ends.

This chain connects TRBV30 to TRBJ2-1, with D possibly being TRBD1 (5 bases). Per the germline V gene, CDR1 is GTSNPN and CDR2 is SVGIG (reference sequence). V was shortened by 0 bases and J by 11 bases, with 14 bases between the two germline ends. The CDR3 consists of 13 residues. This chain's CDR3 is CAWSVQDKRKQFF. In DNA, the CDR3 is TGTGCCTGGAGTGTCCAGGACAAAAGAAAGCAGTTCTTC.

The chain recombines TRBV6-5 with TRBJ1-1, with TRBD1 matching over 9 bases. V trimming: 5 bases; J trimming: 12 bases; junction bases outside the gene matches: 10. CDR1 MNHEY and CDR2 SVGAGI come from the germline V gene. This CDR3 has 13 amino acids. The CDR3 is CASSQPGTGLSFF. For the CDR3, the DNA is TGTGCCAGCAGTCAGCCGGGGACAGGGTTATCTTTCTTT.

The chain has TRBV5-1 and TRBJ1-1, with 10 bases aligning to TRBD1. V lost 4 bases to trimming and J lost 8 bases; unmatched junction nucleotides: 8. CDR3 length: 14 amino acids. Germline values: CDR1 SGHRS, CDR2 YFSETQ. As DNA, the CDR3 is TGCGCCAGCAGCGGGACGACAGGGGGCGGAGAAGCTTTCTTT. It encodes CASSGTTGGGEAFF. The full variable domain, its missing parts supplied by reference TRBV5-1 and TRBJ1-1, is KAGVTQTPRYLIKTRGQQVTLSCSPISGHRSVSWYQQTPGQGLQFLFEYFSETQRNKGNFPGRFSGRQFSNSRSEMNVSTLELGDSALYLCASSGTTGGGEAFFGQGTRLTVV.

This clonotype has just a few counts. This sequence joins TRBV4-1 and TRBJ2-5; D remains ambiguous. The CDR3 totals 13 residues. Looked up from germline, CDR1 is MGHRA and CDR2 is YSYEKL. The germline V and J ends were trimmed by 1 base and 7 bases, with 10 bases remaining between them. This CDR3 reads CASSQGWRGTQYF. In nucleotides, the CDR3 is TGCGCCAGCAGCCAAGGGTGGAGAGGGACCCAGTACTTC.

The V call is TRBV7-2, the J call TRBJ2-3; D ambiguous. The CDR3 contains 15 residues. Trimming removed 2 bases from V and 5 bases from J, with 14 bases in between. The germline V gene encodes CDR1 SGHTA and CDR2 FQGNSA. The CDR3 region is CASSLRSAPEDTQYF. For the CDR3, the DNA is TGTGCCAGCAGCTTACGGTCGGCCCCCGAAGATACGCAGTATTTT.

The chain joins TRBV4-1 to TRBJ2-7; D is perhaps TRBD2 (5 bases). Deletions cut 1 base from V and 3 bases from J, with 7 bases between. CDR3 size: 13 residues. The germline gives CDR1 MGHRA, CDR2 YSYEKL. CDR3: CASSQAGNYEQYF. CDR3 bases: TGCGCCAGCAGCCAAGCGGGGAACTACGAGCAGTACTTC.